Sequencing of this T cell receptor beta chain was carried out in a study of blood T cell repertoires in COVID-19. Looking at the study overall: Nucleic acid was either cDNA or gDNA, and it came from T cells, B-cell-depleted T cells, or PBMCs.

Deletions cut 2 bases from V and 7 bases from J, with 20 bases between. The V gene's germline CDR1 is SEHNR and CDR2 FQNEAQ (reference sequence). The CDR3 spans 16 residues. The repertoire was sequenced with immunoSEQ multiplex PCR; TCRdb's copy has only in-frame clones and lacks some. The sample contains roughly 140,000 clones, almost 90% of which appear only once. The chain employs TRBV7-9 and TRBJ1-2; D call uncertain. This TCR came from a human donor in a cohort sampled during active COVID-19. The sample was peripheral blood. The CDR3 loop is CASSLSGSGLHSGYTF. In DNA, the CDR3 is TGTGCCAGCAGCTTATCGGGGTCAGGACTTCACTCTGGCTACACCTTC.